The rows below give T cell receptor beta chains drawn from one sample of a study of cytomegalovirus exposure and HLA in healthy donors. Generated by immunoSEQ multiplex PCR, the TCRdb table keeps only in-frame clones and is missing some. The sample contains hundreds of thousands of clones, just under 85% of which appear only once. The sample was PBMCs. These receptors originate from a woman in her thirties or forties in good health and CMV-seronegative. The conserved cysteine and the conserved F or W are not part of the CDR3 here. Fields, in order: J gene, V gene, clone size, CDR3 protein. Not all rows give a size; the values are once, few, many and, for expanded clones, a class.

TRBJ1-5,TRBV19,NA,ASSTDRQGSNQPQH
TRBJ2-7,TRBV6-6,NA,ASRPRTGEPYEQY
TRBJ1-2,TRBV30,NA,AWNTNYGYT
TRBJ1-1,TRBV21-1,NA,ASSKADRANTEAF
TRBJ1-5,TRBV28,once,ASKIRTTNQPQH
TRBJ2-2,TRBV2,NA,ASSETEQGTGELF
TRBJ1-1,TRBV6-5,few,ASSSGTQGTF
TRBJ1-1,TRBV19,NA,ASSRGTGGYTEAF
TRBJ2-3,TRBV5-1,few,ASSLGPSGGAGDTQY
TRBJ1-2,TRBV2,NA,ATQEIAQEGYT
TRBJ1-4,TRBV7-8,once,ASSLSRAGSNEKLF
TRBJ1-1,TRBV5-1,NA,ASSLRQVDTEAF